This is a list of T cell receptor beta chains from one sample in a study of preoperative IRX-2 immunotherapy in early breast cancer. Generated by immunoSEQ multiplex PCR, the TCRdb table keeps only in-frame clones and is missing some. The sample contains 40,000 to 45,000 clones, roughly 77% of which appear only once. The sample was tumor tissue, taken after IRX-2 immunotherapy. Receptors originate from a human donor with breast cancer. The CDR3 runs from the conserved cysteine through the conserved F or W. A D gene is named only where the DNA matches it firmly. Clone size appears in some rows only: once, few, many, or a class for an expanded clone.

CDR3nt: TGTGCCAGCTCGCCCAGGGGACAAAGCACAGATACGCAGTATTTT
CDR3aa: CASSPRGQSTDTQYF
v_gene: TRBV18
d_gene: .
j_gene: TRBJ2-3
abundance: .

CDR3nt: TGTGCCAGCAGCTTAGGGACTAGCGGGCCCACCGGGGAGCTGTTTTTT
CDR3aa: CASSLGTSGPTGELFF
v_gene: TRBV11-3
d_gene: TRBD2
j_gene: TRBJ2-2
abundance: medium-sized

CDR3nt: TGCGCCAGCAGCTTGTGGACAGGCACCTACAATGAGCAGTTCTTC
CDR3aa: CASSLWTGTYNEQFF
v_gene: TRBV5-1
d_gene: TRBD1
j_gene: TRBJ2-1
abundance: .

CDR3nt: TGTGCCAGCAGCTCCACCCTTAGGGGGACTAGCAATGAGCAGTTCTTC
CDR3aa: CASSSTLRGTSNEQFF
v_gene: TRBV11-3
d_gene: TRBD2
j_gene: TRBJ2-1
abundance: .

CDR3nt: TGTGCCAGCAGCCGGGCTCCGGGCTCCACCGGGGAGCTGTTTTTT
CDR3aa: CASSRAPGSTGELFF
v_gene: TRBV11-3
d_gene: .
j_gene: TRBJ2-2
abundance: .

CDR3nt: TGCGCCAGCAGCCAAGATGAGGGGGGCTCCTACGAGCAGTACTTC
CDR3aa: CASSQDEGGSYEQYF
v_gene: TRBV1
d_gene: .
j_gene: TRBJ2-7
abundance: .

CDR3nt: TGCGCCAGCAGCTTGGGAGGACAGGCCCGGATTGGCACCATATATTTT
CDR3aa: CASSLGGQARIGTIYF
v_gene: TRBV5-1
d_gene: TRBD1
j_gene: TRBJ1-3
abundance: .

CDR3nt: TGTGCCAGCTCCCGGGACAGAGCCGACGAGCAGTACTTC
CDR3aa: CASSRDRADEQYF
v_gene: TRBV18
d_gene: TRBD1
j_gene: TRBJ2-7
abundance: .

CDR3nt: TGTGCCAGCTCACGGGGGGACAGGCCATCCACCGGGGAGCTGTTTTTT
CDR3aa: CASSRGDRPSTGELFF
v_gene: TRBV18
d_gene: TRBD1
j_gene: TRBJ2-2
abundance: .

CDR3nt: TGCAGCGTTCGTCTAGATAGCACAGATACGCAGTATTTT
CDR3aa: CSVRLDSTDTQYF
v_gene: TRBV29-1
d_gene: .
j_gene: TRBJ2-3
abundance: .

CDR3nt: TGTGCCAGTAGTATATGGCGGAGCTCTGGAAACACCATATATTTT
CDR3aa: CASSIWRSSGNTIYF
v_gene: TRBV19
d_gene: .
j_gene: TRBJ1-3
abundance: .

CDR3nt: TGTGCCAGCTCACCACGTCGAGCGGGAGGACTAGATACGCAGTATTTT
CDR3aa: CASSPRRAGGLDTQYF
v_gene: TRBV18
d_gene: TRBD2
j_gene: TRBJ2-3
abundance: .

CDR3nt: TGCGCCAGCAGTGAGGGGCGGGTGGGAGATACGCAGTATTTT
CDR3aa: CASSEGRVGDTQYF
v_gene: TRBV5-1
d_gene: .
j_gene: TRBJ2-3
abundance: .

CDR3nt: TGTGCCAGCAGCCCGAGCGGAGTCAGTCCCGAGCAGTACTTC
CDR3aa: CASSPSGVSPEQYF
v_gene: TRBV11-3
d_gene: .
j_gene: TRBJ2-7
abundance: .

CDR3nt: TGTGCCTGGAGTGCGACGCAGGGGGAGCGGGAAAAACTGTTTTTT
CDR3aa: CAWSATQGEREKLFF
v_gene: TRBV30
d_gene: TRBD1
j_gene: TRBJ1-4
abundance: .

CDR3nt: TGCGCCAGCAGACCTCGCGGAGCAGGGTCCACCGGGGAGCTGTTTTTT
CDR3aa: CASRPRGAGSTGELFF
v_gene: TRBV5-1
d_gene: .
j_gene: TRBJ2-2
abundance: .

CDR3nt: TGCGCCAGCAGCTTGGGGACAGGGGGTACAGATACGCAGTATTTT
CDR3aa: CASSLGTGGTDTQYF
v_gene: TRBV5-1
d_gene: TRBD1
j_gene: TRBJ2-3
abundance: once

CDR3nt: TGTGCCATCAACCTAGCGGGAGAAGGTTACGAGCAGTACTTC
CDR3aa: CAINLAGEGYEQYF
v_gene: TRBV6-4
d_gene: TRBD2
j_gene: TRBJ2-7
abundance: .

CDR3nt: TGTGCCAGCAGCTTAGTCCGTTGGGGACATAGCAATCAGCCCCAGCATTTT
CDR3aa: CASSLVRWGHSNQPQHF
v_gene: TRBV11-3
d_gene: .
j_gene: TRBJ1-5
abundance: .

CDR3nt: TGTGCCAGCAGCTATACAGGGGGCAGAAGTGAAAAACTGTTTTTT
CDR3aa: CASSYTGGRSEKLFF
v_gene: TRBV11-3
d_gene: TRBD1
j_gene: TRBJ1-4
abundance: .

CDR3nt: TGTGCCAGCAACCAGCGGGAGGGGAGCACAGATACGCAGTATTTT
CDR3aa: CASNQREGSTDTQYF
v_gene: TRBV6-8
d_gene: TRBD2
j_gene: TRBJ2-3
abundance: .

CDR3nt: TGTGCCAGCAGTTCCTCTTCCATAAACTATGGCTACACCTTC
CDR3aa: CASSSSSINYGYTF
v_gene: TRBV28
d_gene: .
j_gene: TRBJ1-2
abundance: .

CDR3nt: TGTGCCAGCAGTATGGACAAGCCTCCCTATAATTCACCCCTCCACTTT
CDR3aa: CASSMDKPPYNSPLHF
v_gene: TRBV6-8
d_gene: .
j_gene: TRBJ1-6
abundance: .

CDR3nt: TGCGCCAGCAGCTTCGACAGTGGGAACACTGAAGCTTTCTTT
CDR3aa: CASSFDSGNTEAFF
v_gene: TRBV5-1
d_gene: .
j_gene: TRBJ1-1
abundance: .

CDR3nt: TGCGCCAGCAGCCACGGGACGAGGCCCTTGCAGGAGACCCAGTACTTC
CDR3aa: CASSHGTRPLQETQYF
v_gene: TRBV4-1
d_gene: .
j_gene: TRBJ2-5
abundance: .

CDR3nt: TGCGCCAGCAGCTTGGCCCCGGGACTAGCGGGAACCGAGCAGTACTTC
CDR3aa: CASSLAPGLAGTEQYF
v_gene: TRBV5-1
d_gene: TRBD2
j_gene: TRBJ2-7
abundance: .

CDR3nt: TGCGCCAGCAGCTTGTACCGCCAGGGCTCGAACACTGAAGCTTTCTTT
CDR3aa: CASSLYRQGSNTEAFF
v_gene: TRBV5-1
d_gene: .
j_gene: TRBJ1-1
abundance: once

CDR3nt: TGTGCCAGCAGTTTTCAGTATAGCAATCAGCCCCAGCATTTT
CDR3aa: CASSFQYSNQPQHF
v_gene: TRBV28
d_gene: .
j_gene: TRBJ1-5
abundance: .

CDR3nt: TGTGCCAGCAGTGCTATAGCGGGGGCCTCCATCTACGAGCAGTACTTC
CDR3aa: CASSAIAGASIYEQYF
v_gene: TRBV6-8
d_gene: TRBD2
j_gene: TRBJ2-7
abundance: few

CDR3nt: TGTGCCAGCAGTTACTCCCTAGGAAATGCTCAGCCCCAGCATTTT
CDR3aa: CASSYSLGNAQPQHF
v_gene: TRBV6-8
d_gene: .
j_gene: TRBJ1-5
abundance: .

CDR3nt: TGTGCCAGCAGCTTAACACCGGGGGACCCCAAGGTCCTCCACTTT
CDR3aa: CASSLTPGDPKVLHF
v_gene: TRBV7-4
d_gene: .
j_gene: TRBJ1-6
abundance: .

CDR3nt: TGCGCCAGCAGTCGCAGGGGAGAGGGTCACGAGCAGTACTTC
CDR3aa: CASSRRGEGHEQYF
v_gene: TRBV5-1
d_gene: .
j_gene: TRBJ2-7
abundance: .

CDR3nt: TGTGCCAGCAGCTTGGACGGGTTGAAAGGAGAAAAACTGTTTTTT
CDR3aa: CASSLDGLKGEKLFF
v_gene: TRBV11-3
d_gene: .
j_gene: TRBJ1-4
abundance: .

CDR3nt: TGTGCCAGCAGCTTAAAGACAGGGGTAACTGAAGCTTTCTTT
CDR3aa: CASSLKTGVTEAFF
v_gene: TRBV11-3
d_gene: TRBD1
j_gene: TRBJ1-1
abundance: .

CDR3nt: TGTGCCAGTTGGGGGAGTGATGGCTACACCTTC
CDR3aa: CASWGSDGYTF
v_gene: TRBV19
d_gene: .
j_gene: TRBJ1-2
abundance: few

CDR3nt: TGTGCCAGTACTGGCGGGGGGGGCCGGGAGACCCAGTACTTC
CDR3aa: CASTGGGGRETQYF
v_gene: TRBV19
d_gene: TRBD2
j_gene: TRBJ2-5
abundance: few

CDR3nt: TGCGCCAGCAGCGACACAAGCTCTGGAAACACCATATATTTT
CDR3aa: CASSDTSSGNTIYF
v_gene: TRBV5-1
d_gene: .
j_gene: TRBJ1-3
abundance: .

CDR3nt: TGCGCCAGCAGCTTGGATGGCAGGGGGACTACCTTGAACACCGGGGAGCTGTTTTTT
CDR3aa: CASSLDGRGTTLNTGELFF
v_gene: TRBV5-1
d_gene: .
j_gene: TRBJ2-2
abundance: .

CDR3nt: TGTGCCAGCAGAGCGCGGGTGGGTCCCTACGAGCAGTACTTC
CDR3aa: CASRARVGPYEQYF
v_gene: TRBV6-8
d_gene: .
j_gene: TRBJ2-7
abundance: once

CDR3nt: TGCGCCAGCAGCATGGGACAACTCCAAGAGACCCAGTACTTC
CDR3aa: CASSMGQLQETQYF
v_gene: TRBV5-1
d_gene: .
j_gene: TRBJ2-5
abundance: .

CDR3nt: TGTGCCAGCAGCTTAGGACTAGCGGATAGTACGCAGTATTTT
CDR3aa: CASSLGLADSTQYF
v_gene: TRBV11-3
d_gene: TRBD2
j_gene: TRBJ2-3
abundance: .

CDR3nt: TGTGCCAGCAGTTACCTAGGGGGAGAGGGTACGCAGTATTTT
CDR3aa: CASSYLGGEGTQYF
v_gene: TRBV6-8
d_gene: .
j_gene: TRBJ2-3
abundance: .

CDR3nt: TGTGCCAGTAGCGCCGGACACCCCAGCTCCTACAATGAGCAGTTCTTC
CDR3aa: CASSAGHPSSYNEQFF
v_gene: TRBV19
d_gene: .
j_gene: TRBJ2-1
abundance: .

CDR3nt: TGTGCCAGCAGGCGACAGGGGGCGAACTATGGCTACACCTTC
CDR3aa: CASRRQGANYGYTF
v_gene: TRBV6-7
d_gene: TRBD1
j_gene: TRBJ1-2
abundance: .

CDR3nt: TGTGCCAGCAGCCAAGTGCGGCTAGCGGGAGGGCGGCCAGATACGCAGTATTTT
CDR3aa: CASSQVRLAGGRPDTQYF
v_gene: TRBV11-3
d_gene: TRBD2
j_gene: TRBJ2-3
abundance: .

CDR3nt: TGTGCCACCAGCAAATCCGTCGGGCACCAAGAGACCCAGTACTTC
CDR3aa: CATSKSVGHQETQYF
v_gene: TRBV15
d_gene: .
j_gene: TRBJ2-5
abundance: .

CDR3nt: TGTGCCAGCAGCCTTCGGGACCGCTTAGCCAAAAACATTCAGTACTTC
CDR3aa: CASSLRDRLAKNIQYF
v_gene: TRBV7-7
d_gene: .
j_gene: TRBJ2-4
abundance: .

CDR3nt: TGTGCCAGCAGCTTCTCCGGTTCCTACGAGCAGTACTTC
CDR3aa: CASSFSGSYEQYF
v_gene: TRBV7-2
d_gene: .
j_gene: TRBJ2-7
abundance: .

CDR3nt: TGTGCCAGCAGTTATAGCCTAAACACAGATACGCAGTATTTT
CDR3aa: CASSYSLNTDTQYF
v_gene: TRBV6-8
d_gene: .
j_gene: TRBJ2-3
abundance: .

CDR3nt: TGCGCCAGCAAGCCAGAGGGAAGCAATCAGCCCCAGCATTTT
CDR3aa: CASKPEGSNQPQHF
v_gene: TRBV5-1
d_gene: .
j_gene: TRBJ1-5
abundance: .

CDR3nt: TGTGCCAGCAGTGTTCCCCGGACAGGGGGCCTATCTCGCACAGATACGCAGTATTTT
CDR3aa: CASSVPRTGGLSRTDTQYF
v_gene: TRBV2
d_gene: TRBD1
j_gene: TRBJ2-3
abundance: .

CDR3nt: TGCGCCAGCACCATGGGACTCCCTAGCACAGATACGCAGTATTTT
CDR3aa: CASTMGLPSTDTQYF
v_gene: TRBV23-1
d_gene: .
j_gene: TRBJ2-3
abundance: .

CDR3nt: TGCGCCAGCAGCGCGACTAGCGCGGGCTACGAGCAGTACTTC
CDR3aa: CASSATSAGYEQYF
v_gene: TRBV5-1
d_gene: TRBD2
j_gene: TRBJ2-7
abundance: .

CDR3nt: TGCAGCGCCGGGACACCTGGGGACACTGAAGCTTTCTTT
CDR3aa: CSAGTPGDTEAFF
v_gene: TRBV29-1
d_gene: .
j_gene: TRBJ1-1
abundance: .